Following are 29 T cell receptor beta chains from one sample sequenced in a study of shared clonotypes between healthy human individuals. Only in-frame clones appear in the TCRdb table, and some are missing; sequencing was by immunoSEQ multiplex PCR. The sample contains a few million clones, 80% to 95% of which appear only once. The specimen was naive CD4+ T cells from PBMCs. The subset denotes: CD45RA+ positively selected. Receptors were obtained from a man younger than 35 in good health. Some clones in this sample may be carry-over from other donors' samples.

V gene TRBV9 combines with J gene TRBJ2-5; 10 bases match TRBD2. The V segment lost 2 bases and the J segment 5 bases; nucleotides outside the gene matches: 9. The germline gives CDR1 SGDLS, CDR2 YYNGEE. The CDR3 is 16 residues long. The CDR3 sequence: CASSVSGRRETETQYF. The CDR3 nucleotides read TGTGCCAGCAGCGTTAGCGGGAGGAGGGAGACGGAGACCCAGTACTTC.

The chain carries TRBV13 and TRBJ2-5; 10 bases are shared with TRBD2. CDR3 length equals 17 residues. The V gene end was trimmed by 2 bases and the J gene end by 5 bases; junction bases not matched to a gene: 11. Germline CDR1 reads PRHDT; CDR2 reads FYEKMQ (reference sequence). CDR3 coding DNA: TGTGCCAGCAGCTTATACGGAAGCGGGAGGGGTTCGGAGACCCAGTACTTC. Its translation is CASSLYGSGRGSETQYF.

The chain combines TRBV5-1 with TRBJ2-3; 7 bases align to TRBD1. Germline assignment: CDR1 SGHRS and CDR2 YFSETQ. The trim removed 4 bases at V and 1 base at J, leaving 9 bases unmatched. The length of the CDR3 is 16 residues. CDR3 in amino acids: CASSLQGGWGTDTQYF. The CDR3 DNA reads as TGCGCCAGCAGCCTCCAAGGGGGCTGGGGCACAGATACGCAGTATTTT.

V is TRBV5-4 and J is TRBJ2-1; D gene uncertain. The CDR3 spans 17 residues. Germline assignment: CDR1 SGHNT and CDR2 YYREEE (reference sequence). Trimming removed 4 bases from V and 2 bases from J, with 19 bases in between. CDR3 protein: CASSERAQPGPYNEQFF. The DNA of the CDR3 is TGTGCCAGCAGCGAAAGGGCTCAGCCGGGTCCCTACAATGAGCAGTTCTTC. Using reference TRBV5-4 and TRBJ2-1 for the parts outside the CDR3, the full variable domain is ETGVTQSPTHLIKTRGQQVTLRCSSQSGHNTVSWYQQALGQGPQFIFQYYREEENGRGNFPPRFSGLQFPNYSSELNVNALELDDSALYLCASSERAQPGPYNEQFFGPGTRLTVL.

The CDR3 coding sequence is TGTGCAAGTCGAATTACCGGGACTAGCGGGAGGAGCGAGCAGTACTTC. This encodes CASRITGTSGRSEQYF. The J gene is TRBJ2-7, the V gene TRBV12-2; the table's D call, TRBD2, was not checked against the DNA. TRBV12-2 constitutes a pseudogene. This CDR3 is built from 16 residues.

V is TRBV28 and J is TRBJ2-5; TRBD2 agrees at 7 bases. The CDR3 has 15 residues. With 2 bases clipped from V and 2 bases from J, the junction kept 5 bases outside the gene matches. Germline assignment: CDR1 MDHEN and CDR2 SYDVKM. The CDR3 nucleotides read TGTGCCAGCAGTTTAGCGGGGGAGGGTCAAGAGACCCAGTACTTC. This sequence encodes CASSLAGEGQETQYF.

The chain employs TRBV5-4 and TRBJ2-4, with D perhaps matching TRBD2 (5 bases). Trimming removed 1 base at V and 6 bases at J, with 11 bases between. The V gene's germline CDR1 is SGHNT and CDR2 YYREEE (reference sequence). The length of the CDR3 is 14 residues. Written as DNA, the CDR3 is TGTGCCAGCAGCTTGAGAGGGATCGGAAACATTCAGTACTTC. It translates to CASSLRGIGNIQYF.

CDR3: CASSPPGQGVVSDEKLFF. The CDR3 DNA reads as TGTGCCAGCAGTCCACCGGGACAGGGGGTCGTGTCGGATGAAAAACTGTTTTTT. This chain joins TRBV28 and TRBJ1-4, with TRBD1 matching 11 bases. The CDR3 loop spans 18 amino acids. The V gene's germline CDR1 is MDHEN and CDR2 SYDVKM. V was pared by 5 bases and J by 6 bases, with 14 bases of the junction left unmatched.

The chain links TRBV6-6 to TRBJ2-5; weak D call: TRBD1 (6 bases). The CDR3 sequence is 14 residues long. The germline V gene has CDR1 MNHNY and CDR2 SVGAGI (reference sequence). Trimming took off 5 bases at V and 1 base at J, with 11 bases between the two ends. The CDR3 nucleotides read TGTGCCAGCAGTGATCGGACAGTCCAAGAGACCCAGTACTTC. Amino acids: CASSDRTVQETQYF.

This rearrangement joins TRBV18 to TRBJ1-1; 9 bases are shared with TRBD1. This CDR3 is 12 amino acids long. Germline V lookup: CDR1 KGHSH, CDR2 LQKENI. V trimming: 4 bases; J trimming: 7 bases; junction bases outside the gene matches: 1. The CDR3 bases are TGTGCCAGCTCACAGGGACAGGGTGAAGCTTTCTTT. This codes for CASSQGQGEAFF.

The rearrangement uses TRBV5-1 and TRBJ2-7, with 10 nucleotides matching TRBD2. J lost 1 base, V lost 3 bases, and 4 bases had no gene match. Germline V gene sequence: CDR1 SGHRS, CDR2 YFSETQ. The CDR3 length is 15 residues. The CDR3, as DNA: TGCGCCAGCAGCTCCGGGACTAGCGTATCCTACGAGCAGTACTTC. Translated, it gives CASSSGTSVSYEQYF.

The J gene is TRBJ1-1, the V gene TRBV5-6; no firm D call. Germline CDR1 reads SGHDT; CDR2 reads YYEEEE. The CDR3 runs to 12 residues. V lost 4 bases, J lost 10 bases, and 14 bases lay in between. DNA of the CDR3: TGTGCCAGCAGCCTCAGGCGGTTCGGAGCTTTCTTT. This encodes CASSLRRFGAFF.

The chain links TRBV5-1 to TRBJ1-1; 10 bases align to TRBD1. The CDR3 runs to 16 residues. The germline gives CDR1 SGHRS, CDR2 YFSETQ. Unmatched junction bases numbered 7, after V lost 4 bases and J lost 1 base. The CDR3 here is CASSTGQGQSNTEAFF. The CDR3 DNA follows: TGCGCCAGCAGCACGGGACAGGGGCAGTCGAACACTGAAGCTTTCTTT.

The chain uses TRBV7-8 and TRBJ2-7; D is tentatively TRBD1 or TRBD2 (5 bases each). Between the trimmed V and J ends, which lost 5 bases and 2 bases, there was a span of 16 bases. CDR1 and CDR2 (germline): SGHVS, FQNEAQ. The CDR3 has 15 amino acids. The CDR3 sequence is CASSPSWDRPYEQYF. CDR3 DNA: TGTGCCAGCAGCCCGTCCTGGGACCGCCCCTACGAGCAGTACTTC.

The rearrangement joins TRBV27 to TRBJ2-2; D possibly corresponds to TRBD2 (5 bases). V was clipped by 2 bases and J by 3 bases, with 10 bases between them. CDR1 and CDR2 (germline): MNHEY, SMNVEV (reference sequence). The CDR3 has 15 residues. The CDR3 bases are TGTGCCAGCAGTTTACGGGGTATAGACACCGGGGAGCTGTTTTTT. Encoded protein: CASSLRGIDTGELFF.

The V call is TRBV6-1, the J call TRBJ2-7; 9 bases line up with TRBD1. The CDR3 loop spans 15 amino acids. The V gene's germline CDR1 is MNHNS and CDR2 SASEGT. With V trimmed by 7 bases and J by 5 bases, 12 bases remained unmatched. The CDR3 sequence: CASNPGQGLFHEQYF. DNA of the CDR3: TGTGCCAGCAATCCCGGACAGGGGCTTTTCCACGAGCAGTACTTC.

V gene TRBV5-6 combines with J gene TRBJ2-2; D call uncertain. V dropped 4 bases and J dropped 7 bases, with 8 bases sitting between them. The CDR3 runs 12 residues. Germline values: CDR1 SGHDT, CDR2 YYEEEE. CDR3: CASSQSVGELFF. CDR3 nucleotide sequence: TGTGCCAGCAGCCAATCCGTCGGGGAGCTGTTTTTT.

CDR3 protein: CASSLREQETQYF. In nucleotides, the CDR3 is TGCGCCAGCAGCTTGAGAGAGCAAGAGACCCAGTACTTC. This sequence joins TRBV5-1 and TRBJ2-5, with D uncertain. Trimming shortened V by 1 base and J by 2 bases, and 6 bases separated the two germline ends. This CDR3 is 13 amino acids long. Germline V gene sequence: CDR1 SGHRS, CDR2 YFSETQ.

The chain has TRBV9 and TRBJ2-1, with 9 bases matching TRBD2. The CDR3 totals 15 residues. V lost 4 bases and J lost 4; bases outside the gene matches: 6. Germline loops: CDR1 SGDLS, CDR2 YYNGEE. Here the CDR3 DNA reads TGTGCCAGCAGCATGACTAGCGGACATTACAATGAGCAGTTCTTC. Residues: CASSMTSGHYNEQFF.

CDR3 protein: CASSEAGNGYTF. The DNA of the CDR3 is TGTGCCAGCAGTGAAGCAGGGAATGGCTACACCTTC. This rearrangement joins TRBV6-1 to TRBJ1-2; the D is unclear. This CDR3 is 12 amino acids long. Deletions cut 0 bases from V and 6 bases from J, with 5 bases between. Germline CDR1 and CDR2: MNHNS and SASEGT.

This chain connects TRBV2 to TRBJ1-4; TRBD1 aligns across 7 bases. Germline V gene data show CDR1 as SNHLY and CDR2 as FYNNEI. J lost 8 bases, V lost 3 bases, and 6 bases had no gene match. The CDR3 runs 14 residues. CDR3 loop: CASSDQGTEEKLFF. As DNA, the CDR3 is TGTGCCAGCAGTGATCAGGGGACAGAAGAAAAACTGTTTTTT.

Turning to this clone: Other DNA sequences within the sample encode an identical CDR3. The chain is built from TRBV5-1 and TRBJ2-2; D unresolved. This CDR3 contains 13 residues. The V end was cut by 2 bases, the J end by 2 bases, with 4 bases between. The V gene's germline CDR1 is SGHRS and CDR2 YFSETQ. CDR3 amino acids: CASSLDNTGELFF. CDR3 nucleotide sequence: TGCGCCAGCAGCTTAGATAACACCGGGGAGCTGTTTTTT.

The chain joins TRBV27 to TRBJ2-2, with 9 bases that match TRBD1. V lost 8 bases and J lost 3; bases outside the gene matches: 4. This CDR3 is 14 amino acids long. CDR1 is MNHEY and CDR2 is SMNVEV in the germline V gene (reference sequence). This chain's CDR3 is CASQGTGYTGELFF. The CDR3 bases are TGTGCCAGCCAAGGGACAGGGTACACCGGGGAGCTGTTTTTT.

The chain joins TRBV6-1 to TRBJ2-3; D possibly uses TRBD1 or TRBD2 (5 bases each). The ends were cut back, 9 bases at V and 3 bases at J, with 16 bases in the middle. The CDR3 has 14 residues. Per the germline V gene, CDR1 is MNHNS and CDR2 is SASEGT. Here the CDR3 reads CASLPGPATDTQYF. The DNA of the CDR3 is TGTGCCAGTTTACCGGGGCCCGCAACAGATACGCAGTATTTT.

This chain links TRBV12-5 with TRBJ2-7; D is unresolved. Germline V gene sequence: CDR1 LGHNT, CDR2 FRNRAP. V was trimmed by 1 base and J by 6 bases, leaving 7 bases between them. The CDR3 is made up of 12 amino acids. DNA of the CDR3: TGTGCTAGTGGTTTGGACTACGGCGAGCAGTACTTC. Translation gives CASGLDYGEQYF.

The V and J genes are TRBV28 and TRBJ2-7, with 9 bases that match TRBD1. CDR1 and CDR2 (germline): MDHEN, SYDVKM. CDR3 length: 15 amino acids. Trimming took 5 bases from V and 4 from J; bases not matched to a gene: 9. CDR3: CASSPTGGSPYEQYF. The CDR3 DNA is TGTGCCAGCAGTCCCACAGGGGGCTCACCTTACGAGCAGTACTTC.

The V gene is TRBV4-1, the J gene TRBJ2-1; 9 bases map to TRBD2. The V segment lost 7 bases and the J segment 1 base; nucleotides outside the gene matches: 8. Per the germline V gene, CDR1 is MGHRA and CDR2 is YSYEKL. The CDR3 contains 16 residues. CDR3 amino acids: CASKGIAGESYNEQFF. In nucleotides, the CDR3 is TGCGCCAGCAAGGGAATAGCGGGGGAGTCCTACAATGAGCAGTTCTTC.

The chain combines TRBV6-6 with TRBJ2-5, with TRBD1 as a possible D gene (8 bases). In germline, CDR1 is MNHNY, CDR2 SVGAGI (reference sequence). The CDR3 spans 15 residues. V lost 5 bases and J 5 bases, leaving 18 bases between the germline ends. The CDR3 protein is CASSQHRGGGETQYF. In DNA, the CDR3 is TGTGCCAGCAGTCAACACAGGGGGGGAGGGGAGACCCAGTACTTC.

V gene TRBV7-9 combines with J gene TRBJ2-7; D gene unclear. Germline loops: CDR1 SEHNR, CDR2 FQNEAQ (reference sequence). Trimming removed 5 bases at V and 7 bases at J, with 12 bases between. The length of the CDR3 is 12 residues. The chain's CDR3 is CASSPRAGEQYF. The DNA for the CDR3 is TGTGCCAGCAGCCCCCGAGCTGGGGAGCAGTACTTC. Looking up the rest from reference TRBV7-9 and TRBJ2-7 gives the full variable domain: DTGVSQNPRHKITKRGQNVTFRCDPISEHNRLYWYRQTLGQGPEFLTYFQNEAQLEKSRLLSDRFSAERPKGSFSTLEIQRTEQGDSAMYLCASSPRAGEQYFGPGTRLTVT.